Reported below is one T cell receptor (beta chain). Its antigen remains unidentified. The table came from immunoSEQ multiplex PCR; TCRdb's copy has only in-frame clones and leaves some out. The sample lists 150,000 or so clones, 85% to 95% occurring once. The germline gives CDR1 SEHNR, CDR2 FQNEAQ (reference sequence). There are 13 residues in the CDR3. J was trimmed by 5 bases and V by 8 bases; bases with no gene match: 4. This entry comes from a study of T cell responses to AZD1222 COVID-19 vaccine. Findings and caveats of the study: Repertoire collection took place solely once the T cell response had peaked. Clonal diversity was possibly underestimated, and white British individuals and females predominated among donors. Just 5 to 7 AZD1222 recipients were seropositive at baseline.

It was second doses at about 4 or about 12 weeks that were pooled. The sequencing here drew on peripheral blood, taken 28 days after the second AZD1222 dose. The TCR was taken from an adult who received the AZD1222 COVID-19 vaccine. The rearrangement joins TRBV7-9 to TRBJ1-2; 11 bases agree with TRBD1. The CDR3 protein is CASQGQGDYGYTF. In DNA, the CDR3 is TGTGCCAGCCAGGGACAGGGGGATTATGGCTACACCTTC.